This T cell receptor beta chain was profiled in a study of OX40 agonist ivuxolimab in advanced cancers. Looking at the study overall: Ivuxolimab, which targeted the costimulatory receptor OX40 (CD134), was an agonistic, fully human IgG2 monoclonal antibody. The point of sequencing TCRbeta in the periphery was to test whether ivuxolimab changed TCR sequence diversity and drove clonal T-cell expansion. Among the roughly 50 dose-escalation patients, some 19 had hepatocellular carcinoma, 15 or so melanoma, 9 renal cell carcinoma and 9 head and neck cancer. Prior anti-PD-1, anti-PD-L1 or anti-CTLA-4 therapy was permitted, and checkpoint inhibitors had been received by roughly 42% of dose-escalation patients. The paper reports the monotherapy dose-escalation portion (N of about 50 patients) of the phase I ivuxolimab trial. In the dose-escalation cohort, 82.7% of patients were male, and the mean age was approximately 60 years with a range of roughly 23 to 79. Intravenous ivuxolimab was administered to patients every 2 weeks at six dose levels: 0.01, 0.1, 0.3, 1.5, 3 and 10 mg/kg. Partial responses were achieved by three dose-escalation patients, of whom one had hepatocellular carcinoma and two had cutaneous melanoma. Results the study describes overall, beyond this receptor: Low levels of normalized T-cell clonal expansion were also seen in some patients who did not respond. At doses from 0.1 to 3.0 mg/kg, clonal expansion was seen in both CD4+ and CD8+ blood T cells between baseline and week 6. On average, CD8+ T cells showed more expanded clones than CD4+ T cells after ivuxolimab. In the 0.1-3.0 mg/kg groups, partial responders were among the patients with the lowest normalized peripheral clonal expansion, particularly in CD8+ T cells. The antigen specificity of the clonally expanded peripheral T cells was not determined.

After removal of 6 bases from V and 1 base from J, the junction retains 3 bases not matched to a gene. The CDR3, cysteine through phenylalanine, is 15 amino acids long. The only DNA kept is the CDR3, 45 bases in frame from the first base. From a lookup of the germline V gene (reference sequence), CDR1 and CDR2 are SGHNT and YYREEE. With regard to this clone: The antigen this receptor binds is unknown. No quality values exist for individual bases; no much larger clone is one base distant.

The trial excluded patients who had a history of autoimmune disease or were on systemic immunosuppression. Peripheral blood for TCR sequencing was collected from all dose cohorts at baseline, on cycle 4 day 1, and on cycle 7 day 1. Samples were obtained from an open-label, multicenter, first-in-human phase I dose-escalation trial of ivuxolimab. Adults with locally advanced or metastatic melanoma, renal cell carcinoma, hepatocellular carcinoma or head and neck squamous cell carcinoma were enrolled in the trial. CD4+ and CD8+ T cells were sorted separately from peripheral blood before TCR sequencing. Genomic DNA was isolated from the sorted cells so that the TCRbeta CDR3 region could be sequenced. The immunoSEQ Assay was used to sequence the TCRbeta CDR3 regions. TCRdb limited this immuneACCESS table to in-frame rearrangements with V and J called. A share of clones is missing; checked studies link under half to unresolved V genes, and the rest is unexplained. The sample table lists 150,000 to 190,000 clones, approximately 94% of them with a count of one. The ten largest clones take up around 0.33% of the sample.

This sequence originates from an adult with an advanced solid tumor such as melanoma, head and neck, liver or kidney cancer. Material: CD4+ or CD8+ T cells sorted from blood, obtained in a trial of the OX40 agonist ivuxolimab. Recombination joined TRBV5-4 with TRBJ2-2; the junction holds 10 bases that match TRBD2. The nucleotide sequence is TGTGCCAGCACCCCTAGCGGGGGGAACACCGGGGAGCTGTTTTTT. Its protein reads: CASTPSGGNTGELFF.